This T cell receptor beta chain was captured in a study of blood T cell repertoires in COVID-19. The overall study: The United States, Italy and Spain were the sources of the acute and convalescent COVID-19 samples. Sample material is recorded as cDNA or gDNA derived from T cells, B-cell-depleted T cells, or PBMCs.

This clone has only one observation. Study processing details: Amplifying reference gene primers gave estimates of nucleated cell counts. TCRdb's copy holds only in-frame clones and misses some; the assay was immunoSEQ multiplex PCR. That table gives V, J and clone size, and the DNA gave D and trimming. The sample consists of 65,000 to 80,000 clones, 82% of them appearing once. Per the germline V gene, CDR1 is SGHVS and CDR2 is FQNEAQ. The CDR3 extends over 19 amino acids. Trimming took 5 bases from V and 0 from J; bases not matched to a gene: 9. The TCR sequence derives from a human donor in a cohort sampled during active COVID-19. This sequence joins TRBV7-8 and TRBJ1-6; 11 bases match TRBD1. The sequencing sample was made of peripheral blood. The CDR3 spells CASSPRTGGPLSYNSPLHF. As DNA, the CDR3 is TGTGCCAGCAGCCCCCGGACAGGGGGCCCCCTCTCCTATAATTCACCCCTCCACTTT.